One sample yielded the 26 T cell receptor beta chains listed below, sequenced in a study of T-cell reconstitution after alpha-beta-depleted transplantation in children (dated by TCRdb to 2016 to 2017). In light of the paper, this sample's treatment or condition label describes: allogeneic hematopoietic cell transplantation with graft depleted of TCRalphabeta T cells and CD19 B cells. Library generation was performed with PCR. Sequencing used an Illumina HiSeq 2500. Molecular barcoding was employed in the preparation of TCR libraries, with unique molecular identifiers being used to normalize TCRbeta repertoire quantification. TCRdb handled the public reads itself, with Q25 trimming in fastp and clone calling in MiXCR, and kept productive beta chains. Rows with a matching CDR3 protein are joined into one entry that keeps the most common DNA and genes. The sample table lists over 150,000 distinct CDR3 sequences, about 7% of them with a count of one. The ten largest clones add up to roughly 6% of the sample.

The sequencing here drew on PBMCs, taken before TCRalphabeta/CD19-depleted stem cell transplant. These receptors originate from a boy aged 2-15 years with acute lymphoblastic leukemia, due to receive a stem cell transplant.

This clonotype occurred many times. CDR3 nucleotide sequence: TGTGCCAGCAGTTTAGAAGCGGGGGCTCCGGGAGATACGCAGTATTTT. Protein sequence: CASSLEAGAPGDTQYF. This rearrangement joins TRBV12-3 or TRBV12-4 to TRBJ2-3; 8 nucleotides agree with TRBD2. CDR3 length: 16 residues. V was pared by 1 base and J by 5 bases, with 8 bases of the junction left unmatched.

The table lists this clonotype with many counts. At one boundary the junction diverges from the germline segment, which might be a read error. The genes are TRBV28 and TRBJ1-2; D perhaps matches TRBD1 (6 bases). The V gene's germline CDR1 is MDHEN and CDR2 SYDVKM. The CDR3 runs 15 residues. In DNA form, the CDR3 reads TGTGCCATCAGTATTGGAATGACAGGCCACTATGGCTACACCTTC. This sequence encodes CAISIGMTGHYGYTF.

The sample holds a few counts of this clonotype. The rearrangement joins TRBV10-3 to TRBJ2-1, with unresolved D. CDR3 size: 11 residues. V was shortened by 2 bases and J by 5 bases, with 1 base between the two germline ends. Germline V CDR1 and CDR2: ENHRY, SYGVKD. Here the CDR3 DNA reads TGTGCCATCAGTGAGCACAATGAGCAGTTCTTC. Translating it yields CAISEHNEQFF.

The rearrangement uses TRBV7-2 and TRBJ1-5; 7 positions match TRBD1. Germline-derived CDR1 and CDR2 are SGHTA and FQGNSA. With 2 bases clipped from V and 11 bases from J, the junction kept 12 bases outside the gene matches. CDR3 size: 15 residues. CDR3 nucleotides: TGTGCCAGCAGCTTACACGACAGGGAAGTAGCGACCCAGCATTTT. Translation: CASSLHDREVATQHF.

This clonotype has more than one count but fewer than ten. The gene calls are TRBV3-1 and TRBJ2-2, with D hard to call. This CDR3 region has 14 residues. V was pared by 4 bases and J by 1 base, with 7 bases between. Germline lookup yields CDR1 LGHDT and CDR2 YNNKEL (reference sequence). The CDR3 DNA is TGTGCCAGCAGCCCGTATGGGAACACCGGGGAGCTGTTTTTT. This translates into CASSPYGNTGELFF.

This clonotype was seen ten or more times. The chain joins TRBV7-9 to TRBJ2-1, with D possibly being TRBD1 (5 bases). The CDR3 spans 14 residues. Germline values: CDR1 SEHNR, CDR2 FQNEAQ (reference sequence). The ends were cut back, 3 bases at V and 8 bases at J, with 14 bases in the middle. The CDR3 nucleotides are TGTGCCAGCAGCTTTGTTGCAGGGCTCGATGAGCAGTTCTTC. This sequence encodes CASSFVAGLDEQFF.

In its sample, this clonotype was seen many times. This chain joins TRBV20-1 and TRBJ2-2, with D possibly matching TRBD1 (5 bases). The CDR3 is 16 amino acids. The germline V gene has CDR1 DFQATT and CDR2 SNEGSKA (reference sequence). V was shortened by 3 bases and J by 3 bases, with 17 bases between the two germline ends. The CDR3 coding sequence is TGCAGTGCTAGGATAAGGGGCCAGTATGACACCGGGGAGCTGTTTTTT. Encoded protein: CSARIRGQYDTGELFF.

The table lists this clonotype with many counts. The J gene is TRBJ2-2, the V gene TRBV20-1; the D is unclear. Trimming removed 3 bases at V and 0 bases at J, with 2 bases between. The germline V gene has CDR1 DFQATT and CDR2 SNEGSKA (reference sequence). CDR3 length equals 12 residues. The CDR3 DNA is TGCAGTGCTAGGGCGAACACCGGGGAGCTGTTTTTT. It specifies CSARANTGELFF.

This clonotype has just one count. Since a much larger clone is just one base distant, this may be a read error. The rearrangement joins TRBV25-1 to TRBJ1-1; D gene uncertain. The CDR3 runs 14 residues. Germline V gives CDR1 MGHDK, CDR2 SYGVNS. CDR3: CAISPLDGNTEAFF. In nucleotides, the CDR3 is TGTGCCATCAGTCCGCTAGACGGGAACACTGAAGCTTTCTTT.

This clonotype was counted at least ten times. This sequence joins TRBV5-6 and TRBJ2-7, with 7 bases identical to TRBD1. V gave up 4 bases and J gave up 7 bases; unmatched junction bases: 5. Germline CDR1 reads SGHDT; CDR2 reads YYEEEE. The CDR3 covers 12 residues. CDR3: CASSPGQAEQYF. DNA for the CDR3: TGTGCCAGCAGCCCCGGACAGGCGGAGCAGTACTTC. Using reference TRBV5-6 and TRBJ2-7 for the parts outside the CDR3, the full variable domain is DAGVTQSPTHLIKTRGQQVTLRCSPKSGHDTVSWYQQALGQGPQFIFQYYEEEERQRGNFPDRFSGHQFPNYSSELNVNALLLGDSALYLCASSPGQAEQYFGPGTRLTVT.

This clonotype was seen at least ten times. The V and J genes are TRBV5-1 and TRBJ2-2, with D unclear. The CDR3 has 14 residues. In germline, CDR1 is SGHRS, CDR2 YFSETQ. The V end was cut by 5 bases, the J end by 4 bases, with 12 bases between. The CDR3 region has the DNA TGCGCCAGCAGACCACATGGAACCACCGGGGAGCTGTTTTTT. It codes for CASRPHGTTGELFF. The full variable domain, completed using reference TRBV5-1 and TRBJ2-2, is KAGVTQTPRYLIKTRGQQVTLSCSPISGHRSVSWYQQTPGQGLQFLFEYFSETQRNKGNFPGRFSGRQFSNSRSEMNVSTLELGDSALYLCASRPHGTTGELFFGEGSRLTVL.

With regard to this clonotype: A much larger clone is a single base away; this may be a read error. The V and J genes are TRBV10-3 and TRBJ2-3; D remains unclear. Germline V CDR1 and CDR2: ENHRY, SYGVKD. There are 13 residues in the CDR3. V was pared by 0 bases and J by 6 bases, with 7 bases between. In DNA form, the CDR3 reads TGTGCCATCAGTGAGTCGACCGAGGATACGCAGTATTTT. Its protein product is CAISESTEDTQYF.

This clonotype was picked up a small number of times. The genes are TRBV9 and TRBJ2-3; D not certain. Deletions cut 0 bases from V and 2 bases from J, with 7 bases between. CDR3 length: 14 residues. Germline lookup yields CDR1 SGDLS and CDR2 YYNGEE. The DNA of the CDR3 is TGTGCCAGCAGCGTAGGACAAGCCACAGATACGCAGTATTTT. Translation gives CASSVGQATDTQYF.

As DNA, the CDR3 is TGTGCCACCAGAGGAGTACGGCTTTCGGGCGACGAGCAGTACTTC. This codes for CATRGVRLSGDEQYF. The rearrangement uses TRBV6-2 or TRBV6-3 and TRBJ2-7; D gene uncertain. The V end lost 10 bases, the J end lost 5 bases, and 24 bases lay between the germline ends. CDR1 and CDR2 from the germline V gene are MNHEY and SVGEGT. The CDR3 totals 15 residues.

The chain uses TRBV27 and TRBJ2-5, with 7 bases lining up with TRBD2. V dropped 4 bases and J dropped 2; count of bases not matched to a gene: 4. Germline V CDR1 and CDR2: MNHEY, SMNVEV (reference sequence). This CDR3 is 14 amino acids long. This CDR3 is CASSSWGGQETQYF. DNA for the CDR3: TGTGCCAGCAGTTCGTGGGGGGGACAAGAGACCCAGTACTTC.

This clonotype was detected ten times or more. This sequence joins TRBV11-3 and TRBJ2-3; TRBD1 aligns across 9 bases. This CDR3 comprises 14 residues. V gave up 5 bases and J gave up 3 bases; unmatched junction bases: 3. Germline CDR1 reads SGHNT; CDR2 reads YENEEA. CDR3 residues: CASSPGTGTDTQYF. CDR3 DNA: TGTGCCAGCAGCCCCGGGACAGGGACAGATACGCAGTATTTT.

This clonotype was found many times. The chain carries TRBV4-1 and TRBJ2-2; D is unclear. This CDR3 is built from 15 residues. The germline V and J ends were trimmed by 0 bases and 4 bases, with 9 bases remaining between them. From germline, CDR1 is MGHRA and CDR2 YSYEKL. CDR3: CASSQDVGITGELFF. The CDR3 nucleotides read TGCGCCAGCAGCCAAGATGTAGGCATCACCGGGGAGCTGTTTTTT.

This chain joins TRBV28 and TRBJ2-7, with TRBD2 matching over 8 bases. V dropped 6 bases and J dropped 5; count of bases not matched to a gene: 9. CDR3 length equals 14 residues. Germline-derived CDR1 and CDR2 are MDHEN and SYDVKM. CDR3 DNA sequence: TGTGCCAGCAGCCCCGGGGGGCGGGGGGACGAGCAGTACTTC. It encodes CASSPGGRGDEQYF.

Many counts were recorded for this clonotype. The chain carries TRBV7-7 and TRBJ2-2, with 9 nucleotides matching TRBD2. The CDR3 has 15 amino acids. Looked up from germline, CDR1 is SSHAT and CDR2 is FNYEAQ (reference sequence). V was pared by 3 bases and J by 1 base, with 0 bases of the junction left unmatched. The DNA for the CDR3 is TGTGCCAGCAGCTTGACTAGCGGGAACACCGGGGAGCTGTTTTTT. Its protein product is CASSLTSGNTGELFF.

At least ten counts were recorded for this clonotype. For the CDR3, the DNA is TGTGCCAGCAGCTTAGGTGGGCCCATTAGCAATGAGCAGTTCTTC. As protein: CASSLGGPISNEQFF. The V and J genes are TRBV7-8 and TRBJ2-1; D remains unclear. There are 15 residues in the CDR3. The V end was cut by 1 base, the J end by 6 bases, with 13 bases between. The germline V gene has CDR1 SGHVS and CDR2 FQNEAQ.

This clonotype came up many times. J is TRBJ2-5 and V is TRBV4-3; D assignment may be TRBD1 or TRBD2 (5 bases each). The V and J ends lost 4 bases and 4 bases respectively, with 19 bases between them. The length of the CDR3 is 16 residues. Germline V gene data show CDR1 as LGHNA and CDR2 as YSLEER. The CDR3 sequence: CASSPWDGHVGETQYF. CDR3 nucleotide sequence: TGCGCCAGCAGCCCCTGGGACGGACACGTTGGAGAGACCCAGTACTTC.

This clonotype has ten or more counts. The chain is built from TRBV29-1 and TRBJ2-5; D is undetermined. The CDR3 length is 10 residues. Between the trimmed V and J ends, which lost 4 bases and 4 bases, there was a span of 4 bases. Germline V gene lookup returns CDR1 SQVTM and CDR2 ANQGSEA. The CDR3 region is CSVGGETQYF. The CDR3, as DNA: TGCAGCGTTGGAGGAGAGACCCAGTACTTC.

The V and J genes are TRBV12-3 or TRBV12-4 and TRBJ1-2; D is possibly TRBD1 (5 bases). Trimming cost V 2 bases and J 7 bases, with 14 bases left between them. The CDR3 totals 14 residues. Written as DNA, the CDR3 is TGTGCCAGCAGTTTATTGGGGGGAGAAGCTGGCTACACCTTC. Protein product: CASSLLGGEAGYTF.

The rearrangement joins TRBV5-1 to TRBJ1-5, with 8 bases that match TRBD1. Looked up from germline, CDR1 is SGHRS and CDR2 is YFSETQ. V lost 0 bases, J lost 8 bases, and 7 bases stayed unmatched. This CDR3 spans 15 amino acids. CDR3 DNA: TGCGCCAGCAGCTTGGGGACAGGGTCCGGAGAGCCCCAGCATTTT. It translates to CASSLGTGSGEPQHF.

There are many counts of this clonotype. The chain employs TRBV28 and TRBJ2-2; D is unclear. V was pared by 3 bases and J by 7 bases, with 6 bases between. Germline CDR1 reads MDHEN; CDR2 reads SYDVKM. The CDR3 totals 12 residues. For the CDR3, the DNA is TGTGCCAGCAGTTTTACGAACGGGGAGCTGTTTTTT. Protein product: CASSFTNGELFF.

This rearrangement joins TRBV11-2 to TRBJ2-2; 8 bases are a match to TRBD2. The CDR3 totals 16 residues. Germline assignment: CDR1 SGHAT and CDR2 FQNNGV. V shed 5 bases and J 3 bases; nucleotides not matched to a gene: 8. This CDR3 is CASSLWTSSYTGELFF. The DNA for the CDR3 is TGTGCCAGCAGCCTTTGGACTAGCAGCTACACCGGGGAGCTGTTTTTT.